This T cell receptor beta chain was obtained from a study of blood T cell repertoires in COVID-19 (TCRdb year 2020). With respect to the entire study: Samples from collaborators originated in the United States, Italy and Spain and spanned both the acute and convalescent phases of COVID-19. Deeply sampled blood TCRbeta repertoires from subjects exposed to, actively infected with, or recovered from COVID-19 were included in the dataset. Samples came from the ongoing ImmuneRACE study (first 160 participants) plus 1,254 subjects from 6 global collaborators. Sample metadata almost always included a de-identified subject ID, COVID-19 status, age in years and sex. The material from the prospective study consisted of cDNA or gDNA derived from T cells, B-cell-depleted T cells, or PBMCs. Where HLA class I and class II types were available, the types were taken from metadata supplied by the sample provider, not from assay-based typing. The repertoires were released in a freely available public database meant as a resource for research on the immune response to SARS-CoV-2. Points the paper makes about the study in general: The quantity of clinical and demographic metadata differed by source and by participant and was supplied without curation.

TCRbeta CDR3 regions were amplified from genomic DNA using the immunoSEQ Assay, a bias-controlled multiplex PCR. From the authors' description of their analysis: Nucleated cell counts per sample were estimated from amplification of reference gene primers within the assay. To quantify the absolute abundance of each unique TCRbeta CDR3 rearrangement, sequence reads were collapsed and filtered. For each sample, productive Simpson clonality was calculated as the square root of Simpson's diversity index over productive rearrangements. TCRdb carries this immuneACCESS record with in-frame sequences only. Its versions omit some clonotypes, under half of them owing to an unresolved V gene in the studies checked, with the rest unexplained. That table gives V, J and clone size, and the DNA gave D and trimming. Recorded for this sample are about 140,000 clones; around nine tenths of them occurred a single time. Of the sample, about 5% is held by the ten largest clones.

As encoded in the germline V gene (reference sequence), CDR1 is DFQATT while CDR2 is SNEGSKA. From its cysteine to its phenylalanine, the CDR3 spans 16 amino acids. The retained sequence is limited to the CDR3, 48 bases, with the frame set at the first base. V is pruned by 3 bases and J by 0 bases, leaving 8 bases of the junction without a gene match. Whole blood was collected in K2EDTA tubes by collaborating institutions according to the institutions' own protocols. For TCRbeta analysis, collaborators shipped samples as frozen whole blood, isolated PBMCs, or DNA extracted from either of those sample types. As concerns this clone: The antigen this receptor binds is unknown. Base qualities are not provided; no much larger clone lies one nucleotide away.

The V and J segments used are TRBV20-1 and TRBJ2-5, with 9 middle bases fitting TRBD2. This receptor was identified in a human donor in a cohort sampled during active COVID-19. What was sequenced was peripheral blood. The CDR3 region reads CSASTMVAGDQETQYF. In nucleotides, the sequence is TGCAGTGCTAGTACGATGGTAGCGGGGGACCAAGAGACCCAGTACTTC.